Listed here are 10 T cell receptor beta chains from one sample, sequenced in a study of blood T cell repertoires in COVID-19. Data came from immunoSEQ multiplex PCR; TCRdb stores just in-frame clones and leaves some out. The data contain around 60,000 clones, roughly nine tenths of them singletons. Input material: peripheral blood. The source is a man in his fifties or sixties with acute or convalescent COVID-19.

This clone appeared a single time. V usage is TRBV5-8 and J usage is TRBJ1-1, with a possible D match to TRBD1 (5 bases). V was trimmed by 0 bases and J by 11 bases, leaving 17 bases between them. From germline, CDR1 is SGHTS and CDR2 YDEGEE. The CDR3 loop spans 14 amino acids. CDR3 in DNA: TGTGCCAGCAGCTTGGATCAGACCAGGGAACAGGCTTTCTTT. This gives the protein CASSLDQTREQAFF.

The rearrangement links TRBV7-2 to TRBJ2-1; 10 bases match TRBD1. This CDR3 region has 15 residues. Germline CDR1 is SGHTA and CDR2 is FQGNSA. Trimming cost V 5 bases and J 12 bases; bases outside gene matches: 13. CDR3 protein: CASSRGGQGLPLQFF. CDR3 coding DNA: TGTGCCAGCAGCCGGGGGGGACAGGGGCTTCCTTTGCAGTTCTTC.

Notes on this clone: The sample has other DNA sequences that encode this CDR3 too. The chain joins TRBV7-9 to TRBJ1-1, with 7 bases identical to TRBD1. Germline trimming cut 5 bases from V and 2 bases from J; bases unmatched to any gene: 5. CDR1 and CDR2 from the germline V gene are SEHNR and FQNEAQ (reference sequence). This CDR3 is 14 amino acids long. This CDR3 reads CASSRQGSNTEAFF. The CDR3 DNA reads as TGTGCCAGCAGCCGACAGGGATCAAACACTGAAGCTTTCTTT.

The CDR3: CASSHRGGGQPQHF. The CDR3, as DNA: TGTGCCAGCAGCCACCGAGGGGGCGGTCAGCCCCAGCATTTT. The rearrangement links TRBV3-1 (or the pseudogene TRBV3-2) to TRBJ1-5, with 7 bases matching TRBD1. With 3 bases clipped from V and 6 bases from J, the junction kept 5 bases outside the gene matches. The CDR3 runs 14 residues. Germline V CDR1 and CDR2: LGHDT, YNNKEL (reference sequence).

The rearrangement joins TRBV11-2 to TRBJ1-3, with 7 bases lining up with TRBD1. The V gene's germline CDR1 is SGHAT and CDR2 FQNNGV. V was pared by 5 bases and J by 2 bases, with 12 bases of the junction left unmatched. The CDR3 is 17 amino acids. The CDR3 region is CASSPTRAGGPGNTIYF. CDR3 nucleotides: TGTGCCAGCAGCCCAACCCGAGCAGGGGGTCCTGGAAACACCATATATTTT.

The rearrangement links TRBV5-1 to TRBJ2-2; tentative D call: TRBD1 (6 bases). The V gene lost 2 bases and the J gene lost 1 base, with 15 bases spanning the gap. CDR1 SGHRS and CDR2 YFSETQ come from the germline V gene. This CDR3 has 17 residues. The chain's CDR3 is CASSFQGPDQNTGELFF. The CDR3 coding sequence is TGCGCCAGCAGCTTCCAGGGGCCGGACCAGAACACCGGGGAGCTGTTTTTT.

V is TRBV24-1 and J is TRBJ2-3; 8 nucleotides line up with TRBD1. The CDR3 has 15 residues. The V segment lost 5 bases and the J segment 2 bases; nucleotides outside the gene matches: 5. Germline CDR1 KGHDR, CDR2 SFDVKD. CDR3 region: CATSVGQGPTDTQYF. In DNA, the CDR3 is TGTGCCACCAGTGTTGGACAGGGACCCACAGATACGCAGTATTTT.

This chain uses TRBV29-1 with TRBJ2-7, with a tentative D call TRBD1 (6 bases). V was trimmed by 7 bases and J by 6 bases, leaving 16 bases between them. The germline V gene encodes CDR1 SQVTM and CDR2 ANQGSEA. The CDR3 runs 12 residues. CDR3 in DNA: TGCAGCGCTACAGGGCCGCAGGGCGAGCAGTACTTC. This encodes CSATGPQGEQYF.

This clone showed up just once. The chain combines TRBV11-2 with TRBJ1-6, with D perhaps matching TRBD1 (6 bases). The V gene lost 1 base and the J gene lost 9 bases, with 13 bases spanning the gap. Germline assignment: CDR1 SGHAT and CDR2 FQNNGV. This CDR3 contains 15 residues. CDR3 amino acids: CASSLVVAGASPLHF. The DNA of the CDR3 is TGTGCCAGCAGCTTAGTCGTAGCAGGGGCTTCACCCCTCCACTTT.

The V and J genes are TRBV24-1 and TRBJ2-1; D ambiguous. The ends were cut back, 4 bases at V and 5 bases at J, with 5 bases in the middle. The CDR3 length is 12 residues. Germline assignment: CDR1 KGHDR and CDR2 SFDVKD. The CDR3 coding sequence is TGTGCCACCAGTGACTATAACAATGAGCAGTTCTTC. This gives the protein CATSDYNNEQFF.